Detailed here is one T cell receptor (beta chain). What this receptor recognizes is not known. No base qualities exist here, and no much larger clone lies one base off it. This record belongs to a study of PD-1 blockade in classical Hodgkin lymphoma (TCRdb year 2020). With regard to the full study: Nivolumab dosing was 3 mg/kg intravenously every 2 weeks, continuing until either disease progression or unacceptable toxicity. The study used TCR beta sequencing and CyTOF to define a peripheral blood immune signature of response to PD-1 blockade in classical Hodgkin lymphoma. Paper-wide results and their limitations: Lower diversity was observed in patients in whom nivolumab was started less than 1 year after ASCT, and these patients were excluded from later analyses so that confounding by immune reconstitution would be avoided. Trial patients achieving complete response had baseline diversity similar to newly diagnosed patients, whereas partial responders and progressors had significantly lower diversity. Baseline TCR diversity was reported to be lower in newly diagnosed patients than in healthy donors and to be lower still in relapsed/refractory patients. The study was restricted to a single clinical trial cohort, and the causes of repertoire differences, possibly disease activity or prior therapy, were left undefined. A significant rise by C4D1 was seen in CD4+ but not CD8+ TCR diversity (p=0.0027 vs p=0.16), with the rise being most apparent in complete responders (p=0.02).

In the paper's terms, the time point label means: cycle 1 day 1 (C1D1), immediately before nivolumab initiation. All trial patients had relapsed after autologous stem cell transplantation, with cohorts A, B and C differing in prior brentuximab vedotin exposure. The trial cohort comprised 60 or so patients with relapsed/refractory classical Hodgkin lymphoma whose best overall responses were complete response, partial response or progressive disease. In the multi-cohort phase II CheckMate 205 trial, trial patients received single-agent nivolumab. An independent review committee assessed best overall response by applying the 2007 International Working Group response criteria. Trial PBMCs were collected just before the start of nivolumab (C1D1) and during therapy at cycle 2 day 1 and cycle 4 day 1. Peripheral blood was collected in 8 mL Vacutainer Cell Preparation Tubes, from which PBMCs were isolated by centrifugation and then cryopreserved.

The Qiagen DNeasy kit was used to extract genomic DNA both from unsorted PBMCs and from the negatively selected CD4+ and CD8+ fractions. Using primers that anneal to V and J segments, immunoSEQ multiplex PCR amplified the TCR beta CDR3 regions. A synthetic immune receptor repertoire was used to minimize amplification bias, and any residual bias was removed computationally once sequencing was done. In the paper's pipeline: Custom Python scripts were used to quantify repertoire diversity as the Shannon entropy index. Unsorted, CD4+ and CD8+ repertoires were analyzed separately, except for combined analyses in which CD4+ and CD8+ sequences were merged in silico. A clone counted as expanded when the clone's frequency after treatment rose at least 2-fold relative to C1D1, and clones undetected at baseline were given a pseudocount of 0.5. Clones with 0 or 1 copy at C1D1 were defined as singleton clones, while clones with 2 or more copies were defined as non-singleton clones. Clones expanded in unsorted samples were annotated as CD4+, CD8+ or unknown by matching protein sequences in sorted samples from the same patient. Wilcoxon tests on paired samples were used to test diversity changes from C1D1 to C4D1. Imported from immuneACCESS, the table was reduced by TCRdb to in-frame sequences with V and J called. These copies leave out some clones; in studies compared against another copy, an unresolved V gene accounts for under half, and the cause of the remainder is not known. The V and J calls and clone size come from that table; D and trimming were worked out from the DNA. A total of tens of thousands of clones appear in this sample, around 91% of them only once. Jointly, the top ten make up 15% of the sample.

Including cysteine and phenylalanine, the CDR3 has 16 amino acids. Only CDR3 DNA is held: 48 bases, read in frame from base 1. V is cut by 4 bases and J by 6 bases, and the space between the germline ends is 19 bases. CDR1 and CDR2, looked up from the germline V gene, are MNHEY and SVGAGI. In this chain, TRBV6-5 is recombined with TRBJ2-4; the D gene cannot be named for sure. The sequence derives from a human donor with classical Hodgkin lymphoma. This material consisted of peripheral blood mononuclear cells (PBMCs), taken at baseline. The nucleotides read TGTGCCAGCAGTTTCACAATGTGGGATCCCTTAAACATTCAGTACTTC. It translates as CASSFTMWDPLNIQYF.